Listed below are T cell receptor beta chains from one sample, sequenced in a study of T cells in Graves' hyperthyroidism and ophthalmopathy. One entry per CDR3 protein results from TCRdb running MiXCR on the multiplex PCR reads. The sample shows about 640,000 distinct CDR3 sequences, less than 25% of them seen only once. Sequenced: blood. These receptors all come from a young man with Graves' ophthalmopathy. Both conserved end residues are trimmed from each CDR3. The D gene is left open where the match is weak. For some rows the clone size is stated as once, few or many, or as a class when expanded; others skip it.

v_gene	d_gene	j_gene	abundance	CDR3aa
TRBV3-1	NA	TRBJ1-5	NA	ASSATPYQPQH
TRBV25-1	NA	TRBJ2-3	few	ASKGGTGVSTDTQY
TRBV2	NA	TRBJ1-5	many	ASSEIGADQPQH
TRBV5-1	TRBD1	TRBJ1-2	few	ASGPGQASNGYT
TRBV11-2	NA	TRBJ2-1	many	ASSPGQKGSYNEQF
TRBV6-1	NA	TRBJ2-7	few	ASSYAAARTYEQY
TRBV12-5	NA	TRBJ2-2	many	ASRGPNTGELF
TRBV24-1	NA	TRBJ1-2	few	ATSDRHDDYT
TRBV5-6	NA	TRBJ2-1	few	ASSFTGPRQF
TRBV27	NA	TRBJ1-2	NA	ASSLSPRSYGYT
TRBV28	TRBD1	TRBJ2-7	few	ASRLTGDKQY
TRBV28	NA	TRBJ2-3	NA	ASRGQQGTDTQY
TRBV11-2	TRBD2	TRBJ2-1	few	ASSSLRGAYNEQF
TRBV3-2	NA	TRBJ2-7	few	ASSHLLREQY
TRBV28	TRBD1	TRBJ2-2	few	ASKDRTLTGELF
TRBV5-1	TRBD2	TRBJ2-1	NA	ASSLSGGSDNEQF
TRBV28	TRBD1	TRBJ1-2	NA	ASSLGDRVAYGYT
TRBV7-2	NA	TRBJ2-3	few	TSSLGPDTQY
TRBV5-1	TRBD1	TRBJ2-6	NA	ASSLAGTGSGANVLT
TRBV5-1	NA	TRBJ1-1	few	ASSSEGIMNTEAF
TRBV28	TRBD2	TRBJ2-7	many	ASINSGRFTSTSYEQY
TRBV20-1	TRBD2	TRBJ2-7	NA	SARDHSGSLWEQY
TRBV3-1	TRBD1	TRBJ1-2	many	ASSQAGDRIYGYT
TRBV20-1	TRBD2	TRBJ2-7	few	SARDPLLAGVGEQY
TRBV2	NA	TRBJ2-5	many	ASSPGGTETQY
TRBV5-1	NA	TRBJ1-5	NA	ASSLQGSYSNQPQH
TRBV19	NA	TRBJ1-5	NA	ASSIGGDPNQPQH
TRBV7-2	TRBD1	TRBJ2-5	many	ASSLDRGEETQY